This T cell receptor (beta chain) was sequenced for a study of identical twins. Study-level points and caveats: Fewer insertions were carried by abundant cord blood beta clonotypes, but none was seen in memory repertoires. Twins' surplus sharing was weaker for beta out-of-frame sequences. Twin pairs' shared out-of-frame alpha sequences were enriched in low generation probability.

This CDR3 spans 13 amino acids. The V gene lost 1 base and the J gene lost 5 bases, with 10 bases spanning the gap. Per the germline V gene, CDR1 is SQVTM and CDR2 is ANQGSEA. A universal primer site arose from template switching, and cDNA bore unique molecular identifiers. TCRdb passed the 5' RACE reads through MiXCR, listing each CDR3 protein once. The sample yields some 600,000 distinct CDR3 sequences, less than 9% seen once. Ten or more counts support this clonotype. Its specificity is not known. These data are also associated with another study on yellow fever vaccine responses in identical twins.

This sequence originates from a young woman in good health. The genes are TRBV29-1 and TRBJ2-3; D is undetermined. The sample taken for sequencing was PBMCs. The CDR3 DNA reads as TGCAGCGTTGAAGGCCGAATGGTAGATACGCAGTATTTT. Protein: CSVEGRMVDTQYF.